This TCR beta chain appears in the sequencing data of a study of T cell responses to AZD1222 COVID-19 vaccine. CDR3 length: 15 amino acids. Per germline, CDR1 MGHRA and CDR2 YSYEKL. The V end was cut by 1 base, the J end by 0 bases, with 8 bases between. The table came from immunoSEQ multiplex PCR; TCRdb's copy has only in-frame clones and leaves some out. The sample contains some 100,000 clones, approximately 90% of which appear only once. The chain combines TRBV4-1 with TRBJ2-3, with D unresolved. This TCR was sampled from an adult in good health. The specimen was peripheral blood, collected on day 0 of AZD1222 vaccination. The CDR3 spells CASSQVAGSTDTQYF. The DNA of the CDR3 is TGCGCCAGCAGCCAAGTGGCCGGGAGCACAGATACGCAGTATTTT.